These 10 T cell receptor beta chains were sequenced from one sample in a study of T-cell reconstitution after alpha-beta-depleted transplantation in children. Library preparation (for TCRbeta) was performed with unique molecular identifiers. TCRdb re-derived calls from the PCR reads in MiXCR, one entry per CDR3 protein. The sample yields about 830,000 distinct CDR3 sequences, roughly 16% seen once. Sequencing used PBMCs, mostly from graft donor cells, obtained 360 days after TCRalphabeta/CD19-depleted stem cell transplant. The receptors derive from a male patient younger than 18 who had a stem cell transplant for acute lymphoblastic leukemia, so the T cells may come from the graft donor.

The rearrangement links TRBV27 to TRBJ2-5, with 9 bases matching TRBD2. The ends lost 5 bases at V and 3 bases at J; junction bases unmatched: 7. Germline CDR1 and CDR2: MNHEY and SMNVEV (reference sequence). The CDR3 is 15 residues long. The chain's CDR3 is CASSPSLAGKETQYF. In DNA form, the CDR3 reads TGTGCCAGCAGTCCGTCCCTAGCGGGAAAAGAGACCCAGTACTTC.

This clonotype was seen a few times. The chain links TRBV7-9 to TRBJ2-1, with TRBD2 matching 7 bases. Losses at the gene ends were 3 bases for V and 5 bases for J; bases not matched to a gene: 7. This CDR3 comprises 15 residues. Germline CDR1 and CDR2: SEHNR and FQNEAQ (reference sequence). The CDR3: CASSFGGRANNEQFF. CDR3 sequence (DNA): TGTGCCAGCAGCTTCGGCGGGAGAGCAAACAATGAGCAGTTCTTC.

The chain joins TRBV20-1 to TRBJ2-2, with D unclear. The CDR3 totals 16 residues. Germline values: CDR1 DFQATT, CDR2 SNEGSKA (reference sequence). The ends were cut back, 1 base at V and 4 bases at J, with 16 bases in the middle. In nucleotides, the CDR3 is TGCAGTGCTAGAGTAGTTCCCAGGAGTCTCACCGGGGAGCTGTTTTTT. Translation gives CSARVVPRSLTGELFF.

A few counts support this clonotype. This chain links TRBV2 with TRBJ2-7; TRBD1 agrees at 7 bases. The CDR3 has 12 residues. From germline, CDR1 is SNHLY and CDR2 FYNNEI. V trimming: 11 bases; J trimming: 3 bases; junction bases outside the gene matches: 7. The CDR3: CAGRTGLYEQYF. CDR3 in DNA: TGTGCCGGAAGGACAGGCCTCTACGAGCAGTACTTC. Combining the CDR3 with reference TRBV2 and TRBJ2-7 gives the whole variable domain EPEVTQTPSHQVTQMGQEVILRCVPISNHLYFYWYRQILGQKVEFLVSFYNNEISEKSEIFDDQFSVERPDGSNFTLKIRSTKLEDSAMYFCAGRTGLYEQYFGPGTRLTVT.

The chain links TRBV5-5 to TRBJ1-5, with D uncertain. Germline V CDR1 and CDR2: SGHKS, YYEKEE (reference sequence). CDR3 length: 15 amino acids. V lost 2 bases, J lost 1 base, and 10 bases lay in between. CDR3 sequence reads: CASSLIGMSNQPQHF. As DNA, the CDR3 is TGTGCCAGCAGCTTAATTGGTATGAGCAATCAGCCCCAGCATTTT. The full variable domain, with the rest looked up from reference TRBV5-5 and TRBJ1-5, is DAGVTQSPTHLIKTRGQQVTLRCSPISGHKSVSWYQQVLGQGPQFIFQYYEKEERGRGNFPDRFSARQFPNYSSELNVNALLLGDSALYLCASSLIGMSNQPQHFGDGTRLSIL.

This clonotype came up many times. The chain uses TRBV30 and TRBJ2-3; TRBD1 matches at 7 bases. V lost 0 bases and J lost 12; bases outside the gene matches: 6. Germline V gives CDR1 GTSNPN, CDR2 SVGIG (reference sequence). This CDR3 is 12 amino acids long. The chain's CDR3 is CAWSVRGQSQYF. For the CDR3, the DNA is TGTGCCTGGAGTGTAAGGGGACAGTCTCAGTATTTT.

The CDR3 loop reads CASSFTGQGKNIQYF. In DNA, the CDR3 is TGTGCCAGCAGCTTTACGGGGCAGGGAAAAAACATTCAGTACTTC. V and J are TRBV3-1 and TRBJ2-4, with D perhaps given as TRBD1 or TRBD2 (5 bases each). Looked up from germline, CDR1 is LGHDT and CDR2 is YNNKEL (reference sequence). With 5 bases removed from V and 4 bases from J, the gap between germline ends came to 15 bases. The CDR3 covers 15 residues.

The table lists this clonotype with many counts. The J gene is TRBJ2-4, the V gene TRBV29-1, with D uncertain. The germline CDR1 and CDR2 sequences are SQVTM and ANQGSEA. This CDR3 is built from 13 residues. Trimming shortened V by 1 base and J by 7 bases, and 11 bases separated the two germline ends. The CDR3 sequence is CSVEVGVSNIQYF. For the CDR3, the DNA is TGCAGCGTTGAAGTTGGGGTGTCGAACATTCAGTACTTC.

This clonotype has a handful of counts. J is TRBJ2-7 and V is TRBV5-5, with 10 bases fitting TRBD2. The CDR3 length is 15 residues. Germline assignment: CDR1 SGHKS and CDR2 YYEKEE (reference sequence). The J segment lost 5 bases and the V segment lost 2 bases, leaving 7 bases of the junction unmatched. CDR3 loop: CASSFRLAGAHEQYF. The CDR3 DNA reads TGTGCCAGCAGCTTCCGCCTAGCGGGAGCCCACGAGCAGTACTTC.

This clonotype was counted a few times. The chain is built from TRBV29-1 and TRBJ2-7; TRBD1 aligns across 9 bases. Germline CDR1 is SQVTM and CDR2 is ANQGSEA. The V gene end was trimmed by 0 bases and the J gene end by 4 bases; junction bases not matched to a gene: 7. The CDR3 is made up of 15 amino acids. The CDR3 DNA is TGCAGCGTTGAAGATGAGGGACAGGGTATGTACGAGCAGTACTTC. Protein product: CSVEDEGQGMYEQYF.